This TCR beta chain is drawn from a study of blood T cell repertoires in COVID-19. Profiling relied on immunoSEQ multiplex PCR, and the TCRdb table lists in-frame clones only, not all of them. The sample includes 160,000 or so clones, around 84% of them seen just once. Germline assignment: CDR1 MNHNY and CDR2 SVGAGI (reference sequence). Trimming removed 7 bases from V and 0 bases from J; junction bases left unmatched: 8. This CDR3 region has 15 residues. The Seattle patients, enrolled during active infection, were followed longitudinally. Sequenced: peripheral blood. The V and J genes are TRBV6-6 and TRBJ1-1, with 7 bases identical to TRBD1. The sequence was collected from a woman aged 45-60 years with COVID-19, enrolled during active disease. The CDR3 DNA sequence: TGTGCCAGCAAGGGGGCAGGTAATATGAACACTGAAGCTTTCTTT. Translation: CASKGAGNMNTEAFF.